This TCR beta chain was captured by sequencing in a study of tumor-infiltrating lymphocytes in primary liver carcinoma. Looking at the study overall: Cases comprised patients with primary liver carcinoma who received surgical resection. The tumors, T1-T3 N0M0 lesions, were about 4 to 11 cm across. Samples returned roughly 3.5 to 8 million productive TCRbeta reads, a yield that was similar across tissue types. Study observations and caveats: Tumor region pairs outstripped tumor-adjacent and tumor-blood pairs in overlap.

V lost 0 bases and J 11 bases, leaving 13 bases between the germline ends. There are 13 residues in the CDR3. Germline V gene data show CDR1 as LGHNA and CDR2 as YNFKEQ. As for this clonotype: The antigen remains undetermined. A much larger clone sits a single nucleotide away, making a read error possible.

Constant-region priming of approximately 500 ng total RNA yielded TCR beta cDNA. Slightly modified ARM-PCR served as the procedure for the TCR beta libraries. These libraries came from three rounds of nested multiplex PCR. Amplification in the first two PCR rounds was performed using TRBV1-TRBV30 forward primers and a C-beta reverse primer for 10 cycles each. MiXCR, applied by TCRdb to the multiplex PCR reads, yields one record per CDR3 protein. The data hold about 300,000 distinct CDR3 sequences, with approximately 65% observed a single time. Unsorted whole blood supplied the RNA, and germline DNA was extracted too.

The source of this sequence is a man aged 35 to 55 with primary liver carcinoma and hepatitis B virus infection. Input material: peripheral blood. The chain employs TRBV4-2 and TRBJ1-1; D might be TRBD1 (5 bases). CDR3 DNA: TGTGCCAGCAGCCAAGATATAGGGACCGCGGCTTTCTTT. This gives the protein CASSQDIGTAAFF.